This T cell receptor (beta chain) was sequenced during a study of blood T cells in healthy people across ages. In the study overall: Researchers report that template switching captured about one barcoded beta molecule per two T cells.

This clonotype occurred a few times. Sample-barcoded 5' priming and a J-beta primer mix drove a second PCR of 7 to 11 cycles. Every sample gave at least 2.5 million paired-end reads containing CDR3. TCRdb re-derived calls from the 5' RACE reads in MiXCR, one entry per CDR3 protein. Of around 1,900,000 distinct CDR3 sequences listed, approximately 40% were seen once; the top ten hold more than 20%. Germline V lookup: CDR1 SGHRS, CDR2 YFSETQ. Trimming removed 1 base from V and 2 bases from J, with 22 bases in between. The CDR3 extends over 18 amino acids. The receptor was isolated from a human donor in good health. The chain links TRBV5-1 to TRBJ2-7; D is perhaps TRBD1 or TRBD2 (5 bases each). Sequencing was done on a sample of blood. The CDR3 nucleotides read TGCGCCAGCAGCTTGAAGGTTCGAGGGACGGGGTGGACCTACGAGCAGTACTTC. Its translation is CASSLKVRGTGWTYEQYF.